This TCR beta chain was sequenced in a study of cytomegalovirus exposure and HLA in healthy donors. V was shortened by 5 bases and J by 8 bases, with 19 bases between the two germline ends. The CDR3 length is 16 residues. Germline V gene lookup returns CDR1 SGHAT and CDR2 FQNNGV. Study-wide points: Judged likely to be a sequencing artifact was a cluster of highly shared sequence variants. Productive status was seen about 90% or about 30% of the time for most TCR beta V segments in an earlier analysis. The authors excluded some V segments, including TRBV6-2 and TRBV6-3, as indistinguishable.

Every donor was a healthy person donating bone marrow. The PCR contained 60 Vbeta and 13 Jbeta primers. Sequenced by immunoSEQ multiplex PCR; TCRdb stores in-frame clones only, minus some. This table has 150,000 to 250,000 clones, approximately 78% appearing once. Of note for this clone: The antigen is undetermined.

This sequence originates from a woman aged 45-59 years in good health and CMV-seropositive. Input material: PBMCs. The chain uses TRBV11-2 and TRBJ1-6; D perhaps matches TRBD1 (5 bases). CDR3 residues: CASSPFSGLRDSPLHF. CDR3 in DNA: TGTGCCAGCAGCCCTTTTTCGGGACTGCGGGATTCACCCCTCCACTTT.